This T cell receptor beta chain came from a study of beta chain features in type 1 diabetes (dated by TCRdb to 2017 to 2018). About the investigation overall: Mean age, gender distribution, total cell number and subset yield were not different between patients and healthy donors. Regulatory and stem cell-like memory subsets were isolated from only 8 patients and roughly eight healthy donors, whereas naive and central memory subsets came from all 30 or so donors. In the study, TCRB repertoires of sorted circulating CD4+ T cell subsets from recently diagnosed type 1 diabetes patients were compared with those of matched healthy donors. A total of 107,917,701 sorted cells were examined across all samples, and the number of cells per subset was strongly correlated with RNA yield.

Per the germline V gene, MGHRA is the CDR1 and YSYEKL is the CDR2. Unmatched junction bases come to 10, with V trimmed by 10 bases and J by 0 bases. The CDR3, cysteine through phenylalanine, is 15 amino acids long. Only the CDR3 DNA stays, 45 bases, in frame from base 1. Each donor gave one peripheral blood draw, roughly 0.11 L on average, collected into heparinised tubes. A BD FACSAria II was used to sort naive, central memory, regulatory and stem cell-like memory CD4+ T cells with a panel that included CD45RO, CCR7, CD25, CD127, CD95 and CD27. Purity was above 95% for every sorted population. Right away, PBMCs were isolated by Lymphoprep density gradient centrifugation and were stained directly, with no culture step. So that batch effects would be minimized, each experiment stained and sorted samples in pairs, pairing one healthy donor with one patient. Broader findings and caveats from the paper: Only small numbers of individuals were included in the HLA sub-analyses, which left unresolved whether HLA type had any influence on TCRB rearrangement. Naive, central memory and regulatory TCRB repertoires appeared more similar among patients than among healthy donors. Because cDNA was sequenced instead of genomic DNA, activated cells with high expression could be over-represented, although the groups did not differ in activation or CD3 levels. At VDJ recombination sites, patients with type 1 diabetes made fewer insertions and deleted more nucleotides, a pattern implying thymic rearrangement abnormalities. Type 1 diabetes patients showed a moderate but significant shortening of TCRB CDR3 length in all four CD4+ subsets. PCR may preferentially amplify shorter templates, but because patient and control samples were amplified and corrected together, any resulting skew would affect both groups equally.

For this clone: Its antigen has not been determined. No much larger clonotype is one base removed from it; base qualities were not supplied.

The entire isolated RNA was reverse transcribed using the High Capacity cDNA Reverse Transcription Kit, and thus expressed TCRB transcripts were sequenced. Survey-depth immunoSEQ sequencing was performed on stem cell-like memory T cell samples, with an average of roughly 1 million total reads per sample. After sorted cells were lysed in RLT buffer, RNA was extracted with DNase-treated RNeasy Micro or Mini kits, with the choice depending on cell number. Each cell subset was processed separately to prevent cross-contamination, with patient and healthy donor samples processed together. Using the immunoSEQ multiplex PCR, TCRB sequences were amplified from cDNA into 87-bp fragments spanning the CDR3 region. Sequencing of the amplicons was done on the Illumina HiSeq platform. As for how the authors treated the data: Synthetic template baselines were used to correct PCR bias computationally, reads within Hamming distance 2 were collapsed, and singletons that could not be merged were discarded. Reads were aligned against IMGT so that V, D and J genes, CDR3 length and insertions or deletions at six rearrangement sites could be assigned. Within each subset, clonotype counts were normalized to sorted cell number, after which true diversity and Gini coefficients were computed with the tcR R package. Repertoire sharing was quantified using the overlap coefficient calculated on TCRB nucleotide sequences. This immuneACCESS table, as held by TCRdb, lists in-frame sequences with V and J called but not all clones. Of the missing ones, under half trace to an unresolved V gene in checked studies; the others have no known cause. For V, J and clone size, that table is used; D and trimming come from the DNA. Present in this sample are under 45,000 clones, approximately 49% of which were seen just once. The top ten constitute around 0.25% of the sample.

The sample consisted of stem cell memory CD4+ T cells from blood. The label giving this sample's cell subset or site can be read as: stem cell-like memory CD4+ T cells. The rearrangement joined TRBV4-1 to TRBJ2-7; the junction holds 9 bases that match TRBD2. The TCR comes from a woman aged 30 to 39 in good health. The CDR3 in this case is CATARLAESSYEQYF. The nucleotides read TGCGCCACCGCCCGACTAGCGGAAAGCTCCTACGAGCAGTACTTC.